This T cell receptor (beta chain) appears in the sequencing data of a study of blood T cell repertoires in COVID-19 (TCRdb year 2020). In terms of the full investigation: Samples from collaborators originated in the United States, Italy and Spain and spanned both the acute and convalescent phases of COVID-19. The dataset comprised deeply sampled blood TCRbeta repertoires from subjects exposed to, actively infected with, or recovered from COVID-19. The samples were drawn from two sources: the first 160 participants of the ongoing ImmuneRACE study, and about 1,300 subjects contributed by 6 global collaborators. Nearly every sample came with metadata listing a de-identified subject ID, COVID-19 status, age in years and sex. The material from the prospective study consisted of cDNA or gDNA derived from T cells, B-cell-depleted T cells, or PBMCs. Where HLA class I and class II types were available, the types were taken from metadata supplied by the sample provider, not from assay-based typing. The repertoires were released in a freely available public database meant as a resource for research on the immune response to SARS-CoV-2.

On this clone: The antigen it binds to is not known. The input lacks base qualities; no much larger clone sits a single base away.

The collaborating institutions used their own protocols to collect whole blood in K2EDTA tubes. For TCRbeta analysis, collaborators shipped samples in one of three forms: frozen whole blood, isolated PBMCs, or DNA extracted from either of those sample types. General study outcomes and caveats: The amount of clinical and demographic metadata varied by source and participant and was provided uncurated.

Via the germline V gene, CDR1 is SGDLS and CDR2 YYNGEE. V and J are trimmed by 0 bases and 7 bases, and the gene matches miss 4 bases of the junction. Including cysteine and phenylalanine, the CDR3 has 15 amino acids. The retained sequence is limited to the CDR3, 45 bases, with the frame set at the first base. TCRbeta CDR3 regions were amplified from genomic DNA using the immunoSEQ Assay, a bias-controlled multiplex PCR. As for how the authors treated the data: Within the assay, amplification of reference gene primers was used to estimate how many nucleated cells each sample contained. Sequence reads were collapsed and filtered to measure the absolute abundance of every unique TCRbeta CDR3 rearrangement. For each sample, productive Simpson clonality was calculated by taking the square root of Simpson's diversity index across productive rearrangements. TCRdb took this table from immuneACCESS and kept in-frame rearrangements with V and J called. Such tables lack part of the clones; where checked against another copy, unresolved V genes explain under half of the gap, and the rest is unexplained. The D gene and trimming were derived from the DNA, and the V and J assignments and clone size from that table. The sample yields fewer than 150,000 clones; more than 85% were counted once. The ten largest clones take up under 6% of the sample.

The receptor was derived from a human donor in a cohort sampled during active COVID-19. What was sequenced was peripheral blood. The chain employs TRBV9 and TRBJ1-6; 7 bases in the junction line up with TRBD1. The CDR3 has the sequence CASSVAQGLNSPLHF. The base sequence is TGTGCCAGCAGCGTAGCACAGGGGTTAAATTCACCCCTCCACTTT. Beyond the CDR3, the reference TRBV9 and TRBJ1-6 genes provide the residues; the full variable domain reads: DSGVTQTPKHLITATGQRVTLRCSPRSGDLSVYWYQQSLDQGLQFLIQYYNGEERAKGNILERFSAQQFPDLHSELNLSSLELGDSALYFCASSVAQGLNSPLHFGNGTRLTVT.